This T cell receptor (beta chain) derives from a study of blood T cell repertoires in COVID-19. Cohorts were based on clinical histories the participants reported. Sequencing used immunoSEQ multiplex PCR; TCRdb keeps in-frame clones, though not all of them. The sample lists a few hundred thousand clones; approximately 90% were seen once. The receptor's source is a young man who had recovered from COVID-19. The sample comprised PBMCs or T cells enriched from blood (not recorded which).

For the CDR3, the DNA is TGTGCCAGCAGCTATACAGGTGATACGCAGTATTTT. It encodes CASSYTGDTQYF. The V call is TRBV5-6, the J call TRBJ2-3, with a possible D match to TRBD1 (5 bases). CDR1 SGHDT and CDR2 YYEEEE come from the germline V gene. This CDR3 is built from 12 residues. The V and J ends lost 3 bases and 6 bases respectively, with 8 bases between them.